The 4 T cell receptor beta chains below were found in one sample sequenced in a study of graft-versus-host responses after intestinal transplantation. The table came from immunoSEQ multiplex PCR; TCRdb's copy has only in-frame clones and leaves some out. Counted here are 25,000 to 35,000 clones, about three quarters occurring once; the ten biggest clones make up approximately 3%. Tissue from the graft was processed to free its intraepithelial and lamina propria lymphocytes. Sequences were derived from ileum tissue, sampled 98 days after intestinal transplantation. The receptor source for this set is a human patient who received an intestinal transplant, so some T cells may come from the graft donor.

In this sample, this clone turned up a few times. V is TRBV7-9 and J is TRBJ2-1, with D perhaps TRBD1 (6 bases). The length of the CDR3 is 16 residues. Germline V gives CDR1 SEHNR, CDR2 FQNEAQ (reference sequence). Trimming took 2 bases from V and 8 from J, leaving 19 bases between them. CDR3 loop: CASSLSPRDMLDEQFF. DNA of the CDR3: TGTGCCAGCAGCTTATCACCCCGGGACATGCTCGATGAGCAGTTCTTC.

Points on this clone: This sample includes further DNA sequences coding for the same CDR3. The rearrangement joins TRBV25-1 to TRBJ2-3; D not resolved. In germline, CDR1 is MGHDK, CDR2 SYGVNS. V lost 0 bases to trimming and J lost 3 bases, with 7 bases between them. CDR3 length equals 14 residues. CDR3 in DNA: TGTGCCAGCAGTGAATATAGTCTTACAGATACGCAGTATTTT. This codes for CASSEYSLTDTQYF.

V gene TRBV13 combines with J gene TRBJ1-5; perhaps TRBD1 as D (5 bases). The V and J ends lost 4 bases and 9 bases respectively, with 16 bases between them. The CDR3 is 14 amino acids. Germline assignment: CDR1 PRHDT and CDR2 FYEKMQ (reference sequence). The CDR3 DNA follows: TGTGCCAGCAGCTCGGGGACCGACAATTCGCCCCAGCATTTT. Translated, it gives CASSSGTDNSPQHF.

The chain joins TRBV5-4 to TRBJ2-5, with D unresolved. This CDR3 is built from 13 residues. V was pared by 4 bases and J by 1 base, with 8 bases between. Germline CDR1 SGHNT, CDR2 YYREEE (reference sequence). This chain's CDR3 is CASSPGSQETQYF. The CDR3 bases are TGTGCCAGCAGCCCAGGAAGCCAAGAGACCCAGTACTTC.